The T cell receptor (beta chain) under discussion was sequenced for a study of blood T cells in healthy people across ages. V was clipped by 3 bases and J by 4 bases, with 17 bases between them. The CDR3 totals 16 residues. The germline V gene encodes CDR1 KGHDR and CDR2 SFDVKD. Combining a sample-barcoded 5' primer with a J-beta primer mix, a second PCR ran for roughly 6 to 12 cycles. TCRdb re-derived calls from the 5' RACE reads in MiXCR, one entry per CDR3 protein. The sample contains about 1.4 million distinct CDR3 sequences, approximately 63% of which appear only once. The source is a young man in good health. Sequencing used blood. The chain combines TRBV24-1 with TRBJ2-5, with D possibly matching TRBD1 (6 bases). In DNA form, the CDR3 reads TGTGCCACCAGTGATCCTAGCAGGGGCACGGGAGAGACCCAGTACTTC. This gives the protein CATSDPSRGTGETQYF.